The next 32 T cell receptor beta chains were all read from a single sample in a study of a mutant IDH1 vaccine in newly diagnosed glioma. Described time point: baseline, week 1 (first vaccination visit). Treatment here: pre-vaccination baseline after standard-of-care therapy. Profiled with immunoSEQ multiplex PCR; TCRdb holds only in-frame clones, not every one. Found here are tens of thousands of clones, almost 85% of them singletons; the top ten hold 4.5% to 5.5%. The source material was PBMCs, sampled from a glioma patient treated with radiotherapy, temozolomide or both. The receptors were sampled from a man aged 40-49 years with glioma. Some clones in this sample may be carry-over from other donors' samples.

This chain links TRBV18 with TRBJ1-1; 7 bases line up with TRBD1. The ends lost 4 bases at V and 1 base at J; junction bases unmatched: 3. Germline V gene data show CDR1 as KGHSH and CDR2 as LQKENI. The CDR3 totals 14 residues. The CDR3 loop is CASSREGANTEAFF. The CDR3 coding sequence is TGTGCCAGCTCACGAGAGGGGGCGAACACTGAAGCTTTCTTT.

This chain links TRBV4-1 with TRBJ2-3; a weak D match, TRBD1 (5 bases). The CDR3 has 19 residues. The V end lost 0 bases, the J end lost 2 bases, and 21 bases lay between the germline ends. The germline CDR1 and CDR2 sequences are MGHRA and YSYEKL. The CDR3 nucleotides read TGCGCCAGCAGCCAAGACCTCTACCGGAACAGGATTTACACAGATACGCAGTATTTT. Protein sequence: CASSQDLYRNRIYTDTQYF.

This clone came up a few times. This sequence joins TRBV14 and TRBJ1-2; weak D call: TRBD1 (5 bases). The CDR3 contains 13 residues. Per the germline V gene, CDR1 is SGHDN and CDR2 is FVKESK. V shed 3 bases and J shed 2 bases, with 7 bases lying between them. CDR3 sequence (DNA): TGTGCCAGCAGCCACGGGGGGAACTATGGCTACACCTTC. Residues: CASSHGGNYGYTF.

The CDR3 sequence is CASSRGGQGAFGANVLTF. The CDR3, as DNA: TGTGCCAGCAGCCGGGGCGGACAGGGGGCTTTTGGGGCCAACGTCCTGACTTTC. The chain couples TRBV5-4 to TRBJ2-6; 11 bases map to TRBD1. CDR1 is SGHNT and CDR2 is YYREEE in the germline V gene (reference sequence). This CDR3 has 18 residues. Unmatched junction bases numbered 9, after V lost 4 bases and J lost 3 bases.

The rearrangement joins TRBV6-1 to TRBJ1-2, with D tentatively TRBD1 (5 bases). V was clipped by 4 bases and J by 1 base, with 7 bases between them. CDR1 is MNHNS and CDR2 is SASEGT in the germline V gene. The CDR3 is made up of 13 amino acids. The CDR3 coding sequence is TGTGCCAGCAGTGTGGGGGGTAACTATGGCTACACCTTC. It encodes CASSVGGNYGYTF.

This chain uses TRBV7-9 with TRBJ1-1; TRBD1 matches at 10 bases. With 6 bases clipped from V and 4 bases from J, the junction kept 11 bases outside the gene matches. CDR1 and CDR2 (germline): SEHNR, FQNEAQ (reference sequence). The CDR3 extends over 16 amino acids. The CDR3, as DNA: TGTGCCAGCAGTTTCGACGACAGGGGGCTCGGCACTGAAGCTTTCTTT. Amino acids: CASSFDDRGLGTEAFF.

The chain combines TRBV12-5 with TRBJ2-7, with 8 nucleotides matching TRBD1. The germline V gene has CDR1 LGHNT and CDR2 FRNRAP. The CDR3 is 16 amino acids. The V segment lost 0 bases and the J segment 1 base; nucleotides outside the gene matches: 5. This chain's CDR3 is CASGLVPGTGSYEQYF. The CDR3 DNA reads TGTGCTAGTGGTTTGGTACCTGGGACAGGTTCCTACGAGCAGTACTTC.

The rearrangement joins TRBV5-5 to TRBJ2-6, with 14 bases aligning to TRBD2. The CDR3 totals 17 residues. After removal of 4 bases from V and 2 bases from J, the junction contained 2 bases not matched to a gene. The germline V gene has CDR1 SGHKS and CDR2 YYEKEE (reference sequence). CDR3 residues: CASSTGLAGAGANVLTF. The CDR3 DNA sequence: TGTGCCAGCAGCACGGGACTAGCGGGGGCTGGGGCCAACGTCCTGACTTTC.

This clone was detected only once. This chain links TRBV5-1 with TRBJ1-2, with D perhaps matching TRBD1 (5 bases). The CDR3 has 14 residues. Trimming shortened V by 2 bases and J by 2 bases, and 10 bases separated the two germline ends. Germline lookup yields CDR1 SGHRS and CDR2 YFSETQ. The CDR3 protein is CASSFQGSNYGYTF. Here the CDR3 DNA reads TGCGCCAGCAGCTTTCAGGGAAGCAACTATGGCTACACCTTC.

This clone was counted between two and nine times. The genes are TRBV7-2 and TRBJ2-2, with D perhaps given as TRBD1 or TRBD2 (5 bases each). CDR1 SGHTA and CDR2 FQGNSA come from the germline V gene. The CDR3 loop spans 16 amino acids. V was trimmed by 0 bases and J by 0 bases, leaving 8 bases between them. CDR3 DNA sequence: TGTGCCAGCAGCTTAGCTGGGGGAACGAACACCGGGGAGCTGTTTTTT. It encodes CASSLAGGTNTGELFF. Full variable domain (rest looked up from reference TRBV7-2 and TRBJ2-2): GAGVSQSPSNKVTEKGKDVELRCDPISGHTALYWYRQSLGQGLEFLIYFQGNSAPDKSGLPSDRFSAERTGGSVSTLTIQRTQQEDSAVYLCASSLAGGTNTGELFFGEGSRLTVL.

The table lists this clone with a few counts. The junction departs from germline at one end; a sequencing error may be responsible. J is TRBJ1-3 and V is TRBV30; D uncertain. This CDR3 is built from 11 residues. The germline V gene encodes CDR1 GTSNPN and CDR2 SVGIG (reference sequence). In nucleotides, the CDR3 is TGTGCCTGGAGTGTAGGAGGGCCTCCCGTCTTT. This translates into CAWSVGGPPVF.

The V gene is TRBV11-2, the J gene TRBJ1-6; D possibly corresponds to TRBD1 (5 bases). Trimming took 6 bases from V and 6 from J, leaving 15 bases between them. The CDR3 consists of 15 residues. Germline V gene data show CDR1 as SGHAT and CDR2 as FQNNGV. The CDR3 sequence: CASSPGWGPNSPLHF. The CDR3 coding sequence is TGTGCCAGCAGTCCCGGTTGGGGCCCTAATTCACCCCTCCACTTT.

This chain connects TRBV5-1 to TRBJ1-6, with TRBD1 matching over 7 bases. Germline trimming cut 0 bases from V and 15 bases from J; bases unmatched to any gene: 3. CDR3 length equals 12 residues. Looked up from germline, CDR1 is SGHRS and CDR2 is YFSETQ. The CDR3 region has the DNA TGCGCCAGCAGCTTGGAAGGGGGCCGCCTCCACTTT. This codes for CASSLEGGRLHF.

The chain carries TRBV27 and TRBJ1-4; D might be TRBD1 (6 bases). V was pared by 3 bases and J by 7 bases, with 12 bases between. The CDR3 extends over 14 amino acids. The germline V gene has CDR1 MNHEY and CDR2 SMNVEV (reference sequence). CDR3 loop: CASSFLGGSEKLFF. CDR3 nucleotides: TGTGCCAGCAGTTTCCTAGGGGGAAGTGAAAAACTGTTTTTT.

CDR3 in DNA: TGCGCCAGCAGCAGGGTTACCGGGGAGCTGTTTTTT. Encoded protein: CASSRVTGELFF. The rearrangement links TRBV4-1 to TRBJ2-2; D is ambiguous. In germline, CDR1 is MGHRA, CDR2 YSYEKL. V shed 5 bases and J shed 5 bases, with 6 bases lying between them. The CDR3 is 12 residues long.

The chain employs TRBV2 and TRBJ1-2, with D perhaps TRBD1 (5 bases). The CDR3 contains 17 residues. Per germline, CDR1 SNHLY and CDR2 FYNNEI. Trimming shortened V by 10 bases and J by 2 bases, and 26 bases separated the two germline ends. The CDR3 nucleotides are TGTGCCACCCCAATCGATACAGGCAGAGACTTCAACTATGGCTACACCTTC. This gives the protein CATPIDTGRDFNYGYTF. The whole variable domain, remainder taken from reference TRBV2 and TRBJ1-2, is EPEVTQTPSHQVTQMGQEVILRCVPISNHLYFYWYRQILGQKVEFLVSFYNNEISEKSEIFDDQFSVERPDGSNFTLKIRSTKLEDSAMYFCATPIDTGRDFNYGYTFGSGTRLTVV.

V usage is TRBV7-6 and J usage is TRBJ1-4; 7 bases are a match to TRBD1. This CDR3 is 16 amino acids long. The V segment lost 5 bases and the J segment 4 bases; nucleotides outside the gene matches: 10. Germline CDR1 is SGHVS and CDR2 is FNYEAQ. The CDR3 bases are TGTGCCAGCAGCGCGAAGCCGGGACAGCTTAATGAAAAACTGTTTTTT. Encoded protein: CASSAKPGQLNEKLFF.

The rearrangement joins TRBV6-1 to TRBJ2-3; TRBD1 matches 7 bases. Trimming took 6 bases from V and 5 from J; bases not matched to a gene: 11. The CDR3 has 15 residues. CDR1 is MNHNS, CDR2 SASEGT, per germline. For the CDR3, the DNA is TGTGCCAGCAGCCACCGACAGGGTGGTAGAGATACGCAGTATTTT. It specifies CASSHRQGGRDTQYF.

This chain connects TRBV11-2 to TRBJ2-5, with a tentative D call TRBD1 (6 bases). Germline V gives CDR1 SGHAT, CDR2 FQNNGV. Trimming shortened V by 1 base and J by 4 bases, and 13 bases separated the two germline ends. The CDR3 has 15 residues. The CDR3 reads CASSLVAAGVETQYF. The CDR3 DNA sequence: TGTGCCAGCAGCTTAGTGGCCGCAGGGGTAGAGACCCAGTACTTC.

The chain links TRBV7-6 to TRBJ2-2, with TRBD2 as a possible D gene (6 bases). The CDR3 spans 16 residues. Per germline, CDR1 SGHVS and CDR2 FNYEAQ. V lost 7 bases, J lost 0 bases, and 15 bases lay in between. The CDR3 region is CASTRGAGTNTGELFF. CDR3 DNA sequence: TGTGCCAGCACCCGAGGGGCGGGGACGAACACCGGGGAGCTGTTTTTT. The full variable domain, completed using reference TRBV7-6 and TRBJ2-2, is GAGVSQSPRYKVTKRGQDVALRCDPISGHVSLYWYRQALGQGPEFLTYFNYEAQQDKSGLPNDRFSAERPEGSISTLTIQRTEQRDSAMYRCASTRGAGTNTGELFFGEGSRLTVL.

The chain links TRBV19 to TRBJ2-2; TRBD2 agrees at 8 bases. J was trimmed by 6 bases and V by 5 bases; bases with no gene match: 2. Germline loops: CDR1 LNHDA, CDR2 SQIVND (reference sequence). The CDR3 loop spans 13 amino acids. This chain's CDR3 is CASSSGRAGELFF. Written as DNA, the CDR3 is TGTGCCAGTAGTTCCGGGAGGGCCGGGGAGCTGTTTTTT.

This chain joins TRBV30 and TRBJ1-1; no clear D gene. The length of the CDR3 is 13 residues. V lost 4 bases, J lost 4 bases, and 13 bases lay in between. Germline V gene lookup returns CDR1 GTSNPN and CDR2 SVGIG (reference sequence). The CDR3 coding sequence is TGTGCCTGGATGAGAGAGGGTAGCACTGAAGCTTTCTTT. Translating gives CAWMREGSTEAFF.

The rearrangement uses TRBV7-2 and TRBJ2-5; 9 bases match TRBD2. Germline trimming cut 3 bases from V and 5 bases from J; bases unmatched to any gene: 1. This CDR3 is built from 13 residues. Germline lookup yields CDR1 SGHTA and CDR2 FQGNSA. In DNA, the CDR3 is TGTGCCAGCAGCTTTGGACTAGCGGAGACCCAGTACTTC. This encodes CASSFGLAETQYF.

The CDR3 DNA reads TGCGCCAGCAGCTTAGGGGGAGGAGGGGCGAGCTCTGGGGCCAACGTCCTGACTTTC. Its translation is CASSLGGGGASSGANVLTF. The V and J genes are TRBV5-1 and TRBJ2-6; tentatively, D is TRBD1 or TRBD2 (6 bases each). The CDR3 is 19 residues long. Trimming removed 2 bases at V and 0 bases at J, with 18 bases between. Germline V gene data show CDR1 as SGHRS and CDR2 as YFSETQ.

The J gene is TRBJ2-7, the V gene TRBV4-1, with 9 bases fitting TRBD1. Germline values: CDR1 MGHRA, CDR2 YSYEKL. The CDR3 runs to 14 residues. V shed 1 base and J 6 bases; nucleotides not matched to a gene: 4. The DNA of the CDR3 is TGCGCCAGCAGCCAAGCGGGACAGGGTGGCGAGCAGTACTTC. It is translated as CASSQAGQGGEQYF.

The V gene is TRBV5-4, the J gene TRBJ2-7; D unclear. V was trimmed by 4 bases and J by 7 bases, leaving 12 bases between them. The CDR3 runs to 12 residues. Germline V CDR1 and CDR2: SGHNT, YYREEE (reference sequence). The CDR3 loop is CASSLYSREQYF. The CDR3 DNA reads as TGTGCCAGCAGCCTGTACTCGCGGGAGCAGTACTTC.

This sequence joins TRBV19 and TRBJ2-3; D call uncertain. V lost 9 bases to trimming and J lost 6 bases, with 7 bases between them. The CDR3 loop spans 10 amino acids. The V gene's germline CDR1 is LNHDA and CDR2 SQIVND (reference sequence). The CDR3 sequence is CARFLDTQYF. In nucleotides, the CDR3 is TGTGCCAGGTTCCTGGATACGCAGTATTTT. Filled out from reference TRBV19 and TRBJ2-3, the complete variable domain reads DGGITQSPKYLFRKEGQNVTLSCEQNLNHDAMYWYRQDPGQGLRLIYYSQIVNDFQKGDIAEGYSVSREKKESFPLTVTSAQKNPTAFYLCARFLDTQYFGPGTRLTVL.

This chain joins TRBV4-1 and TRBJ1-1; D perhaps matches TRBD1 (6 bases). V was cut by 0 bases and J by 8 bases, with 16 bases left in between. The CDR3 runs to 15 residues. From germline, CDR1 is MGHRA and CDR2 YSYEKL. This CDR3 reads CASSQDRTASREAFF. DNA of the CDR3: TGCGCCAGCAGCCAAGACCGGACAGCGTCCAGGGAAGCTTTCTTT.

The gene calls are TRBV30 and TRBJ2-7, with TRBD2 matching 7 bases. J gave up 0 bases and V 0 bases, and 2 bases lay outside the gene matches. The germline CDR1 and CDR2 sequences are GTSNPN and SVGIG (reference sequence). This CDR3 is 14 amino acids long. The CDR3 DNA follows: TGTGCCTGGAGTGTGGGAGGGAGCTCCTACGAGCAGTACTTC. Translation: CAWSVGGSSYEQYF. The entire variable domain, with the rest obtained from reference TRBV30 and TRBJ2-7, is as follows: SQTIHQWPATLVQPVGSPLSLECTVEGTSNPNLYWYRQAAGRGLQLLFYSVGIGQISSEVPQNLSASRPQDRQFILSSKKLLLSDSGFYLCAWSVGGSSYEQYFGPGTRLTVT.

The chain combines TRBV6-5 with TRBJ2-3, with 7 positions matching TRBD1. CDR3 length: 13 residues. The germline gives CDR1 MNHEY, CDR2 SVGAGI. J gave up 4 bases and V 8 bases, and 6 bases lay outside the gene matches. CDR3 region: CASHRGVADTQYF. The CDR3 region has the DNA TGTGCCAGCCACAGGGGAGTAGCAGATACGCAGTATTTT.

V gene TRBV21-1 combines with J gene TRBJ1-1. TRBV21-1 is reported as a pseudogene. CDR3 length equals 17 residues. The CDR3 DNA reads TGTGCCAGCAGCAAATGGACCCACGGGTCCAGGAACACTGAAGCTTTCTTT. Protein: CASSKWTHGSRNTEAFF.

The CDR3, as DNA: TGCAGCGTGAAGAGCGGGGGGGCCGTGAATGAGCAGTTCTTC. This codes for CSVKSGGAVNEQFF. The V call is TRBV29-1, the J call TRBJ2-1, with 10 bases aligning to TRBD2. CDR1 and CDR2 from the germline V gene are SQVTM and ANQGSEA. This CDR3 region has 14 residues. Unmatched junction bases numbered 9, after V lost 6 bases and J lost 7 bases.